This entry lists 8 T cell receptor beta chains sequenced from one sample in a study of T-cell reconstitution after alpha-beta-depleted transplantation in children. The TCRbeta library incorporated unique molecular identifiers. One entry per CDR3 protein, called by TCRdb with MiXCR from the PCR reads. The sample has around 16,000 distinct CDR3 sequences; 4.5% to 6.5% are singletons. The specimen comprised PBMCs, sampled before TCRalphabeta/CD19-depleted stem cell transplant. The receptors here all came from a boy between 10 and 17 years old with acute lymphoblastic leukemia, due to receive a stem cell transplant.

By sample share, this clonotype is medium-sized. The chain uses TRBV5-1 and TRBJ2-7; tentative D call: TRBD2 (6 bases). Trimming removed 4 bases from V and 4 bases from J, with 15 bases in between. The CDR3 is made up of 14 amino acids. Germline loops: CDR1 SGHRS, CDR2 YFSETQ. CDR3 residues: CASSAGGAMYEQYF. The CDR3 bases are TGCGCCAGCAGCGCCGGGGGAGCTATGTACGAGCAGTACTTC.

This clonotype was detected ten times or more. V is TRBV25-1 and J is TRBJ1-2; D is uncertain. Per germline, CDR1 MGHDK and CDR2 SYGVNS. The germline V and J ends were trimmed by 4 bases and 4 bases, with 7 bases remaining between them. This CDR3 contains 12 residues. CDR3 in amino acids: CASSAGGYGYTF. DNA for the CDR3: TGTGCCAGCAGTGCCGGAGGCTATGGCTACACCTTC.

The chain uses TRBV18 and TRBJ1-6, with D unclear. The CDR3 length is 14 residues. The V gene's germline CDR1 is KGHSH and CDR2 LQKENI. The V end lost 6 bases, the J end lost 11 bases, and 17 bases lay between the germline ends. CDR3 in DNA: TGTGCCAGCTCCCCTCATCCAGGCGGAGCACCCCTCCACTTT. Amino acids: CASSPHPGGAPLHF.

This clonotype was recorded at least ten times. V gene TRBV27 combines with J gene TRBJ2-7; TRBD2 aligns across 7 bases. After removal of 2 bases from V and 5 bases from J, the junction contained 3 bases not matched to a gene. The CDR3 length is 13 residues. Germline assignment: CDR1 MNHEY and CDR2 SMNVEV (reference sequence). CDR3 in amino acids: CASSLGLVHEQYF. Here the CDR3 DNA reads TGTGCCAGCAGTTTAGGACTAGTCCACGAGCAGTACTTC.

By share, this clonotype ranks as medium-sized. The chain couples TRBV29-1 to TRBJ2-5; 10 bases fit TRBD2. V was pared by 6 bases and J by 2 bases, with 9 bases of the junction left unmatched. The CDR3 runs to 15 residues. CDR1 and CDR2 from the germline V gene are SQVTM and ANQGSEA. The CDR3: CSVSLAGVKQETQYF. CDR3 sequence (DNA): TGCAGCGTGTCTCTAGCGGGGGTGAAACAAGAGACCCAGTACTTC.

Relative to its sample, this clonotype is medium-sized. The chain carries TRBV7-9 and TRBJ2-1; D call uncertain. The CDR3 runs 14 residues. The V end lost 0 bases, the J end lost 4 bases, and 7 bases lay between the germline ends. CDR1 is SEHNR and CDR2 is FQNEAQ in the germline V gene (reference sequence). The CDR3 loop reads CASSLANGYNEQFF. The CDR3 coding sequence is TGTGCCAGCAGCTTAGCGAACGGTTACAATGAGCAGTTCTTC.

This clonotype was detected many times. The chain has TRBV7-8 and TRBJ1-2; a possible D gene is TRBD1 (6 bases). The germline V gene has CDR1 SGHVS and CDR2 FQNEAQ. The CDR3 covers 14 residues. V was clipped by 5 bases and J by 8 bases, with 18 bases between them. The CDR3 DNA reads TGTGCCAGCAGCCTCCTCTCGGGGGGCTGGGGCTACACCTTC. It yields the protein CASSLLSGGWGYTF.

This clonotype was recorded at least ten times. The J gene is TRBJ1-6, the V gene TRBV6-5, with 7 bases aligning to TRBD1. CDR1 is MNHEY, CDR2 SVGAGI, per germline. CDR3 length: 14 residues. Losses at the gene ends were 2 bases for V and 8 bases for J; bases not matched to a gene: 3. DNA for the CDR3: TGTGCCAGCAGTTACGGGGACAGTTATTCACCCCTCCACTTT. Its protein product is CASSYGDSYSPLHF.